These T cell receptor beta chains were read from a single sample in a study of T cells in localized non-small cell lung cancer. The repertoire was sequenced with immunoSEQ multiplex PCR; TCRdb's copy has only in-frame clones and lacks some. The repertoire has about 3,700 clones, about 31% of them found once; the top ten carry roughly 11%. The sequenced sample was normal lung tissue next to the tumor, obtained before any cancer treatment. These TCRs come from a male donor at least 60 years old with stage III lung adenocarcinoma. CDR3s include the opening cysteine and the closing phenylalanine or tryptophan. The D gene is left open where the match is weak. Clone size is given for some rows only: seen once, a few or many times, or a class if the clone is expanded.

J,V,D,size,length,CDR3,DNA
TRBJ2-7,TRBV19,TRBD2,NA,19,CASSGPKTSGSGGLYEQYF,TGTGCCAGTAGTGGACCCAAGACTAGCGGGAGCGGGGGTCTGTACGAGCAGTACTTC
TRBJ1-1,TRBV14,TRBD1,NA,17,CASSQASIITGGSEAFF,TGTGCCAGCAGCCAGGCCTCAATAATCACAGGGGGTAGTGAAGCTTTCTTT
TRBJ2-1,TRBV28,NA,few,12,CASSVNKGGEFF,TGTGCCAGCAGTGTGAATAAGGGGGGCGAGTTCTTC
TRBJ2-1,TRBV9,TRBD2,NA,16,CASSPGGREGRNEQFF,TGTGCCAGCAGCCCAGGTGGGCGGGAGGGCCGCAATGAGCAGTTCTTC
TRBJ2-7,TRBV19,NA,few,15,CASSHTDSRSYEQYF,TGTGCCAGTAGCCATACCGACAGTCGCTCCTACGAGCAGTACTTC
TRBJ2-1,TRBV4-1,TRBD2,few,16,CASSQVRLAGGGEQFF,TGCGCCAGCAGCCAAGTGAGGCTAGCGGGGGGCGGGGAGCAGTTCTTC
TRBJ1-4,TRBV15,NA,NA,15,CATSRDPGSNEKLFF,TGTGCCACCAGCAGAGATCCAGGGAGTAATGAAAAACTGTTTTTT
TRBJ2-3,TRBV10-2,TRBD2,NA,16,CASSDILAGGVDTQYF,TGCGCCAGCAGCGACATACTAGCGGGGGGGGTAGATACGCAGTATTTT
TRBJ2-1,TRBV11-3,TRBD2,NA,18,CASSLDLGALAGTNEQFF,TGTGCCAGCAGCTTAGATCTTGGGGCACTAGCGGGAACGAATGAGCAGTTCTTC
TRBJ2-4,TRBV30,NA,NA,16,CAWSGGTVLAKNIQYF,TGTGCCTGGAGTGGGGGGACGGTTTTAGCCAAAAACATTCAGTACTTC
TRBJ2-7,TRBV11-3,TRBD1,NA,16,CASSLGKWDSSYEQYF,TGTGCCAGCAGCTTAGGAAAATGGGACAGCTCCTACGAGCAGTACTTC
TRBJ2-7,TRBV11-3,TRBD2,few,14,CASSLAGTSVEQYF,TGTGCCAGCAGCTTGGCCGGGACTAGCGTAGAGCAGTACTTC
TRBJ2-1,TRBV11-3,NA,NA,14,CASSLDFAYNEQFF,TGTGCCAGCAGCTTAGACTTCGCCTACAATGAGCAGTTCTTC
TRBJ2-7,TRBV6-8,NA,few,16,CASSAPDGGYVREQYF,TGTGCCAGCAGTGCCCCAGACGGCGGCTACGTCCGCGAGCAGTACTTC
TRBJ1-3,TRBV30,NA,NA,12,CAWGVGGGKIYF,TGTGCCTGGGGGGTTGGTGGCGGCAAGATATATTTT
TRBJ2-6,TRBV6-4,NA,few,15,CASSDGASGANVLTF,TGTGCCAGCAGTGACGGGGCCTCCGGGGCCAACGTCCTGACTTTC
TRBJ1-4,TRBV30,NA,NA,14,CAWSRHRENEKLFF,TGTGCCTGGAGTAGGCACAGGGAAAATGAAAAACTGTTTTTT
TRBJ2-1,TRBV11-3,TRBD2,few,18,CASTPRTSGRSSYNEQFF,TGTGCCAGCACCCCCCGGACTAGCGGGAGGAGCTCCTACAATGAGCAGTTCTTC
TRBJ1-1,TRBV14,NA,NA,16,CASSQLPEGLNTEAFF,TGTGCCAGCAGCCAACTCCCGGAGGGATTGAACACTGAAGCTTTCTTT
TRBJ1-2,TRBV28,NA,NA,12,CASTSETYGYTF,TGTGCCAGCACCTCCGAGACCTATGGCTACACCTTC
TRBJ1-1,TRBV6-8,TRBD1,NA,15,CASRDGQGRNTEAFF,TGTGCCAGCAGGGACGGACAGGGCCGGAACACTGAAGCTTTCTTT
TRBJ2-2,TRBV9,NA,medium-sized,13,CASRAGLTGELFF,TGTGCCAGCAGGGCAGGGTTAACCGGGGAGCTGTTTTTT